Listed here are 24 T cell receptor beta chains from one sample, sequenced in a study of CD8+ T cells in alopecia areata. The treatment here: oral pan-JAK inhibitor, 5-10 mg twice daily. Sequencing relied on a cDNA template that was reverse transcribed from extracted RNA. Profiled with immunoSEQ multiplex PCR; TCRdb holds only in-frame clones, not every one. The data contain fewer than 250,000 clones, 30% to 40% of them singletons. The source was CD4+ T cells sorted from blood, collected between weeks 30 and 35, from a patient treated with tofacitinib. The origin of the receptors is a human donor with alopecia areata.

The chain uses TRBV2 and TRBJ1-5, with a tentative D call TRBD1 (5 bases). In germline, CDR1 is SNHLY, CDR2 FYNNEI. This CDR3 region has 13 residues. V was trimmed by 4 bases and J by 6 bases, leaving 10 bases between them. The CDR3 sequence is CASSVQESQPQHF. DNA of the CDR3: TGTGCCAGCAGTGTACAGGAATCTCAGCCCCAGCATTTT.

This clone turned up a few times. The rearrangement uses TRBV18 and TRBJ2-5; 11 bases line up with TRBD2. With V trimmed by 1 base and J by 4 bases, 11 bases remained unmatched. Per the germline V gene, CDR1 is KGHSH and CDR2 is LQKENI. The CDR3 runs to 18 residues. This CDR3 is CASSPRMGTSGGGETQYF. In DNA, the CDR3 is TGTGCCAGCTCACCACGAATGGGGACTAGCGGAGGGGGAGAGACCCAGTACTTC. The full variable domain, its missing parts supplied by reference TRBV18 and TRBJ2-5, is NAGVMQNPRHLVRRRGQEARLRCSPMKGHSHVYWYRQLPEEGLKFMVYLQKENIIDESGMPKERFSAEFPKEGPSILRIQQVVRGDSAAYFCASSPRMGTSGGGETQYFGPGTRLLVL.

The chain is built from TRBV25-1 and TRBJ2-7; the match to TRBD1 covers 8 bases. Looked up from germline, CDR1 is MGHDK and CDR2 is SYGVNS. Losses at the gene ends were 0 bases for V and 5 bases for J; bases not matched to a gene: 6. The CDR3 has 15 amino acids. The CDR3 protein is CASSEYPGGENEQYF. The CDR3 DNA reads TGTGCCAGCAGTGAATATCCAGGGGGCGAAAACGAGCAGTACTTC.

This chain uses TRBV5-1 with TRBJ2-1, with no clear D. The V gene's germline CDR1 is SGHRS and CDR2 YFSETQ. This CDR3 region has 14 residues. V was cut by 0 bases and J by 4 bases, with 8 bases left in between. Written as DNA, the CDR3 is TGCGCCAGCAGCTTGGAGGTAGTATACAATGAGCAGTTCTTC. Translated: CASSLEVVYNEQFF.

This clone was recorded only once. The J gene is TRBJ2-7, the V gene TRBV9, with TRBD2 matching over 8 bases. The CDR3 is 14 residues long. CDR1 SGDLS and CDR2 YYNGEE come from the germline V gene. J was trimmed by 3 bases and V by 0 bases; bases with no gene match: 2. The CDR3 loop reads CASSVVAGGYEQYF. For the CDR3, the DNA is TGTGCCAGCAGCGTAGTGGCGGGGGGCTACGAGCAGTACTTC.

This chain joins TRBV15 and TRBJ2-3; D remains unclear. The CDR3 sequence is 13 residues long. The germline V gene has CDR1 LNHNV and CDR2 YYDKDF (reference sequence). The V end was cut by 5 bases, the J end by 0 bases, with 6 bases between. The chain's CDR3 is CATSGSSTDTQYF. Written as DNA, the CDR3 is TGTGCCACCAGCGGTTCCAGCACAGATACGCAGTATTTT.

This clone was picked up a small number of times. J is TRBJ1-2 and V is TRBV29-1; D uncertain. The CDR3 contains 11 residues. Looked up from germline, CDR1 is SQVTM and CDR2 is ANQGSEA. V was cut by 4 bases and J by 3 bases, with 6 bases left in between. The CDR3 nucleotides are TGCAGCGTTGGGTCCGACTATGGCTACACCTTC. Translation gives CSVGSDYGYTF. The variable domain in full, completed from reference TRBV29-1 and TRBJ1-2, reads SAVISQKPSRDICQRGTSLTIQCQVDSQVTMMFWYRQQPGQSLTLIATANQGSEATYESGFVIDKFPISRPNLTFSTLTVSNMSPEDSSIYLCSVGSDYGYTFGSGTRLTVV.

The chain recombines TRBV5-6 with TRBJ1-4; 8 bases are shared with TRBD1. Per germline, CDR1 SGHDT and CDR2 YYEEEE. With 0 bases clipped from V and 3 bases from J, the junction kept 1 base outside the gene matches. This CDR3 is built from 15 residues. The CDR3: CASSLVQGANEKLFF. CDR3 sequence (DNA): TGTGCCAGCAGCTTGGTACAGGGGGCTAATGAAAAACTGTTTTTT.

The chain uses TRBV30 and TRBJ2-1; 13 nucleotides line up with TRBD2. This CDR3 is 16 amino acids long. Germline V gene lookup returns CDR1 GTSNPN and CDR2 SVGIG (reference sequence). Trimming cost V 2 bases and J 7 bases; bases outside gene matches: 8. CDR3 amino acids: CAWSILAGGLMNEQFF. The DNA for the CDR3 is TGTGCCTGGAGTATACTAGCGGGAGGGTTAATGAATGAGCAGTTCTTC.

This chain connects TRBV27 to TRBJ1-2; D gene uncertain. Germline assignment: CDR1 MNHEY and CDR2 SMNVEV (reference sequence). The V end was cut by 2 bases, the J end by 4 bases, with 11 bases between. The CDR3 loop spans 14 amino acids. CDR3 region: CASSLKQPGYGYTF. The CDR3 coding sequence is TGTGCCAGCAGTTTAAAACAGCCTGGCTATGGCTACACCTTC.

This clone was seen only a few times. The chain is built from TRBV30 and TRBJ1-1; unclear D gene. The CDR3 has 13 amino acids. V lost 0 bases to trimming and J lost 0 bases, with 5 bases between them. Germline CDR1 reads GTSNPN; CDR2 reads SVGIG (reference sequence). The CDR3: CAWSVWVNTEAFF. Written as DNA, the CDR3 is TGTGCCTGGAGTGTCTGGGTGAACACTGAAGCTTTCTTT.

This clone was detected once. The CDR3 DNA follows: TGTGCCAGCAGTGAACAGTCTGGGGCCAACGTCCTGACTTTC. It specifies CASSEQSGANVLTF. The J gene is TRBJ2-6, the V gene TRBV6-4; no definite D call. Trimming took 3 bases from V and 1 from J, leaving 4 bases between them. The CDR3 runs to 14 residues. Germline-derived CDR1 and CDR2 are MRHNA and SNTAGT.

V and J are TRBV6-5 and TRBJ2-6; D not certain. This CDR3 is 16 amino acids long. Trimming pared 2 bases from V and 4 bases from J, leaving 12 bases between. The V gene's germline CDR1 is MNHEY and CDR2 SVGAGI. The CDR3 DNA follows: TGTGCCAGCAGTTACCAAGCCAAAGCCGGGGCCAACGTCCTGACTTTC. Translating gives CASSYQAKAGANVLTF.

A few counts support this clone. The chain recombines TRBV6-1 with TRBJ1-2; D is possibly TRBD1 (6 bases). In germline, CDR1 is MNHNS, CDR2 SASEGT. The CDR3 has 15 amino acids. V lost 4 bases and J lost 3, with 15 bases in between. This chain's CDR3 is CASSVTGSSYYGYTF. The CDR3 DNA reads TGTGCCAGCAGTGTTACAGGGTCCTCCTACTATGGCTACACCTTC.

The rearrangement joins TRBV30 to TRBJ2-3; the match to TRBD2 covers 9 bases. V dropped 2 bases and J dropped 5; count of bases not matched to a gene: 5. Germline-derived CDR1 and CDR2 are GTSNPN and SVGIG (reference sequence). The CDR3 is 14 residues long. The CDR3 DNA sequence: TGTGCCTGGAGTCCTGGCGGGGGGGGAGATACGCAGTATTTT. As protein: CAWSPGGGGDTQYF.

The chain links TRBV6-6 to TRBJ2-7, with D uncertain. The CDR3 loop spans 14 amino acids. Germline lookup yields CDR1 MNHNY and CDR2 SVGAGI (reference sequence). The V and J ends lost 2 bases and 3 bases respectively, with 11 bases between them. This chain's CDR3 is CASSYDATYYEQYF. CDR3 bases: TGTGCCAGCAGTTACGACGCAACCTACTACGAGCAGTACTTC.

This chain links TRBV4-2 with TRBJ2-3, with TRBD2 matching over 14 bases. CDR3 length: 20 amino acids. Per germline, CDR1 LGHNA and CDR2 YNFKEQ. Trimming at V came to 1 base and at J to 0 bases, leaving 9 bases not matched to a gene. CDR3 in amino acids: CASSQGGLAGGSYSTDTQYF. The CDR3 DNA reads TGTGCCAGCAGCCAAGGTGGACTAGCGGGGGGTTCCTATAGCACAGATACGCAGTATTTT.

This clone was recorded a few times. V and J are TRBV30 and TRBJ2-3, with D perhaps matching TRBD1 or TRBD2 (5 bases each). CDR3 length: 18 amino acids. Trimming pared 2 bases from V and 4 bases from J, leaving 25 bases between. Germline CDR1 is GTSNPN and CDR2 is SVGIG (reference sequence). The DNA of the CDR3 is TGTGCCTGGAGTTCCCAGCGGAGAATACTTAGGGGTGCAGATACGCAGTATTTT. This gives the protein CAWSSQRRILRGADTQYF.

The chain links TRBV14 to TRBJ1-2, with a weak D call TRBD1 (5 bases). V was shortened by 0 bases and J by 8 bases, with 16 bases between the two germline ends. CDR1 and CDR2 from the germline V gene are SGHDN and FVKESK. This CDR3 is built from 15 residues. The CDR3 DNA sequence: TGTGCCAGCAGCCAAGACGGCAGGGACTCGCGCGGCTACACCTTC. This codes for CASSQDGRDSRGYTF.

The sample holds a few counts of this clone. The gene calls are TRBV6-5 and TRBJ2-1; 11 bases fit TRBD1. The V segment lost 2 bases and the J segment 8 bases; nucleotides outside the gene matches: 5. CDR1 and CDR2 from the germline V gene are MNHEY and SVGAGI. CDR3 length: 15 amino acids. CDR3 DNA: TGTGCCAGCAGTTACCACGGGACAGGGGGTGATGAGCAGTTCTTC. Translation gives CASSYHGTGGDEQFF.

This chain joins TRBV13 and TRBJ2-3; TRBD2 matches 10 bases. The CDR3 is 16 residues long. Trimming took 5 bases from V and 0 from J; bases not matched to a gene: 5. Germline-derived CDR1 and CDR2 are PRHDT and FYEKMQ (reference sequence). The CDR3 DNA reads as TGTGCCAGCAGCCTCTCTAGCGGGGGAAGCACAGATACGCAGTATTTT. Translating gives CASSLSSGGSTDTQYF.

The J gene is TRBJ1-5, the V gene TRBV7-6, with D tentatively TRBD1 (6 bases). This CDR3 has 12 residues. The V end lost 3 bases, the J end lost 6 bases, and 6 bases lay between the germline ends. CDR1 is SGHVS, CDR2 FNYEAQ, per germline. The CDR3 bases are TGTGCCAGCAGCTTGACAGGTCAGCCCCAGCATTTT. This sequence encodes CASSLTGQPQHF. Filled out from reference TRBV7-6 and TRBJ1-5, the complete variable domain reads GAGVSQSPRYKVTKRGQDVALRCDPISGHVSLYWYRQALGQGPEFLTYFNYEAQQDKSGLPNDRFSAERPEGSISTLTIQRTEQRDSAMYRCASSLTGQPQHFGDGTRLSIL.

This clone came up a few times. This chain connects TRBV11-1 to TRBJ1-2; TRBD1 is a possible D gene (6 bases). The CDR3 extends over 13 amino acids. V was pared by 5 bases and J by 8 bases, with 15 bases between. CDR1 and CDR2 (germline): SGHAT, FQDESV (reference sequence). For the CDR3, the DNA is TGTGCCAGCAGCCCTTCGGACAGTCGGGGCTACACCTTC. The encoded protein is CASSPSDSRGYTF.

This clone was counted a few times. This chain's CDR3 is CASSYGTSGNTIYF. For the CDR3, the DNA is TGTGCCAGCAGTTACGGGACTAGTGGAAACACCATATATTTT. The J gene is TRBJ1-3, the V gene TRBV6-5, with a possible D match to TRBD1 (5 bases). Trimming removed 2 bases from V and 3 bases from J, with 8 bases in between. The CDR3 runs to 14 residues. The germline gives CDR1 MNHEY, CDR2 SVGAGI.